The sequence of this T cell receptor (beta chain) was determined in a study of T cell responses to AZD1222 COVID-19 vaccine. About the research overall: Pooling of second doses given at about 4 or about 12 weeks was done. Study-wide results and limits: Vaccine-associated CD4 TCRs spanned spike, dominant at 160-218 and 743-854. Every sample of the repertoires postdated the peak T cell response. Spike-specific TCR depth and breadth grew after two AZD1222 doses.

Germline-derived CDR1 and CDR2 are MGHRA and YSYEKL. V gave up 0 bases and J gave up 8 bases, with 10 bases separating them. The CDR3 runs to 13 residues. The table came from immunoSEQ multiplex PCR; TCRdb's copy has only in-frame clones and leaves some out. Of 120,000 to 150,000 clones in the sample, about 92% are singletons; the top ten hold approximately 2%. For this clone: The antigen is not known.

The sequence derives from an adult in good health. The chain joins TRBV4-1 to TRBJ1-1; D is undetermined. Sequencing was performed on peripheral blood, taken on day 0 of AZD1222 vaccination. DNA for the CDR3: TGCGCCAGCAGCCAAGATTTGGGCAGAGAAGCTTTCTTT. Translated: CASSQDLGREAFF.